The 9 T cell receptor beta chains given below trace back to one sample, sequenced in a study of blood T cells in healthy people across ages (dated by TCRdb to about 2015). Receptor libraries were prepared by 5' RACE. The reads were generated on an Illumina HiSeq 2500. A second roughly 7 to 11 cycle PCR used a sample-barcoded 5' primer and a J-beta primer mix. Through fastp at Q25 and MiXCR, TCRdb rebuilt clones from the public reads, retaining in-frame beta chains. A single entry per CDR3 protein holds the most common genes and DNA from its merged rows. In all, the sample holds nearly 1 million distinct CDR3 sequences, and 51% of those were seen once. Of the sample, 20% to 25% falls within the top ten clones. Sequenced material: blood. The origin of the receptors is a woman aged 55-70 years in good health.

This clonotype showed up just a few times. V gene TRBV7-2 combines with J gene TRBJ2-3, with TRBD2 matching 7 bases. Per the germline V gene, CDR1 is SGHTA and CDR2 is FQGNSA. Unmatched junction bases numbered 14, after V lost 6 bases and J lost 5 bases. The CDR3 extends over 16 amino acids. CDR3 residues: CASSPLSGSVGDTQYF. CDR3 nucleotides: TGTGCCAGCAGTCCACTTAGCGGGTCGGTTGGAGATACGCAGTATTTT.

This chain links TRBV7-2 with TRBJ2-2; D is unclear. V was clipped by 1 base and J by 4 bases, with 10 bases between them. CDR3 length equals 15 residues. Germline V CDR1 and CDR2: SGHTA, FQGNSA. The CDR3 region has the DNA TGTGCCAGCAGCTTAGGGCCCGGATCCACCGGGGAGCTGTTTTTT. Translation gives CASSLGPGSTGELFF.

The DNA of the CDR3 is TGTGCCAGCAGCCAAGGGACAACACCGCAGTATTTT. Encoded protein: CASSQGTTPQYF. The chain is built from TRBV3-1 and TRBJ2-3; TRBD1 might be the D (5 bases). The CDR3 loop spans 12 amino acids. The V gene's germline CDR1 is LGHDT and CDR2 YNNKEL (reference sequence). V gave up 1 base and J gave up 10 bases, with 9 bases separating them.

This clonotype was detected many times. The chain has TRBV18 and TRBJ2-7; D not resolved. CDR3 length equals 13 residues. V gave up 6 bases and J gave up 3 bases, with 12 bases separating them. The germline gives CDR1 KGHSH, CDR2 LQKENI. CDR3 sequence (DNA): TGTGCCAGCTCCAAGGACCGAAACTACGAGCAGTACTTC. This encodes CASSKDRNYEQYF.

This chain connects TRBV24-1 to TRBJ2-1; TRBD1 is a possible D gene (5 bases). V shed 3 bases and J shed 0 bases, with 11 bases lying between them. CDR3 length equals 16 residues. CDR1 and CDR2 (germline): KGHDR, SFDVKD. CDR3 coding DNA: TGTGCCACCAGTGATCGGACACGTGGCTCCTACAATGAGCAGTTCTTC. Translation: CATSDRTRGSYNEQFF.

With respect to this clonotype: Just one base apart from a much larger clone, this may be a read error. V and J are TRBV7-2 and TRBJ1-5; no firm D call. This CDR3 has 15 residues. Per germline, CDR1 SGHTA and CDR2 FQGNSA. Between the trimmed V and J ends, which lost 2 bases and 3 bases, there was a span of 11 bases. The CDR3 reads CTSSLLLGINQPQHF. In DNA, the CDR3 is TGTACCAGCAGCTTATTACTAGGAATCAATCAGCCCCAGCATTTT.

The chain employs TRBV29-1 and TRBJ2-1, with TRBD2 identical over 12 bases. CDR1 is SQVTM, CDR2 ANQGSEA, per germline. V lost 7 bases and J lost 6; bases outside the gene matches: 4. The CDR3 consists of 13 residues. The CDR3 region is CSATSGSFNEQFF. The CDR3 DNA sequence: TGCAGCGCGACTAGCGGGAGCTTCAATGAGCAGTTCTTC.

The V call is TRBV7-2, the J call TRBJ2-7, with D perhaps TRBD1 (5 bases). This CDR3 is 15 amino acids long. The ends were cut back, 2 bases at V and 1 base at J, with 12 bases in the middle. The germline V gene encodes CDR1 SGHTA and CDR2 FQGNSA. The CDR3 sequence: CASSLRQTFSYEQYF. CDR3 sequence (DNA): TGTGCCAGCAGCTTAAGACAGACGTTTTCCTACGAGCAGTACTTC.

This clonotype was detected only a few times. DNA of the CDR3: TGTGCCAGCACCCGGACAGGGGACGAGCAGTACTTC. Translation gives CASTRTGDEQYF. V gene TRBV12-3 or TRBV12-4 combines with J gene TRBJ2-7, with 9 bases identical to TRBD1. J was trimmed by 5 bases and V by 7 bases; bases with no gene match: 3. The CDR3 extends over 12 amino acids.